This T cell receptor beta chain appears in the sequencing data of a study of a mutant IDH1 vaccine in newly diagnosed glioma. Background on the study: Vaccination followed radiotherapy alone by 4-6 weeks, or accompanied temozolomide cycles. The therapy given earlier, which was standard therapy, consisted of radiotherapy, temozolomide, or both, and most of the patients received both. Study-wide findings and caveats: Changes in the top peripheral T cell clonotypes seemingly had no bearing on pseudoprogression.

Time point specified: week 11, during vaccination. Each dose of the vaccine consisted of 300 ug of mutant IDH1 20-mer peptide, with topical imiquimod. New astrocytomas of WHO grade 3 or 4 that were IDH1-mutant and ATRX-lost were found in the donors. Generated by immunoSEQ multiplex PCR, the TCRdb table keeps only in-frame clones and is missing some. The repertoire holds 50,000 or so clones, with roughly nine tenths as singletons. In germline, CDR1 is MDHEN, CDR2 SYDVKM. V lost 2 bases and J lost 8, with 12 bases in between. The CDR3 has 14 residues. Turning to this clone: Its matching antigen is unknown.

This TCR derives from a man aged 50 to 59 with glioma. The chain uses TRBV28 and TRBJ2-2; no clear D. The material sequenced was PBMCs, taken from a glioma patient whose treatment included an IDH1 peptide vaccine. CDR3 residues: CASSLGQMMGELFF. CDR3 in DNA: TGTGCCAGCAGTTTAGGTCAGATGATGGGGGAGCTGTTTTTT.